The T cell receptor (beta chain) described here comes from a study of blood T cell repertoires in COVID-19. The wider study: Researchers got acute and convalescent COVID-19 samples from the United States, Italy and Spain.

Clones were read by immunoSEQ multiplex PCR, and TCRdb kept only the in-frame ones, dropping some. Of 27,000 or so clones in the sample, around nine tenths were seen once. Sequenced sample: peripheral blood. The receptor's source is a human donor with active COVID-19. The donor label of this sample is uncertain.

The CDR3 here is CASTPGQGAGGYTF. CDR3 nucleotide sequence: TGTGCCAGTACCCCGGGACAGGGGGCAGGTGGCTACACCTTC. This chain joins TRBV19 and TRBJ1-2; 12 positions match TRBD1. The CDR3 has 14 amino acids. Germline V gene data show CDR1 as LNHDA and CDR2 as SQIVND (reference sequence). Losses at the gene ends were 7 bases for V and 7 bases for J; bases not matched to a gene: 7.